This TCR beta chain was observed in a study of blood T cell repertoires in COVID-19. Study as a whole: Nucleic acid was either cDNA or gDNA, and it came from T cells, B-cell-depleted T cells, or PBMCs.

This table comes from immunoSEQ multiplex PCR, and its TCRdb copy is limited to in-frame clones, with some not included. In the table there are about 250,000 clones, roughly four fifths of which are singletons. Cohorts were based on clinical histories the participants reported. All exposed participants met a person with COVID-19 within 2 weeks before entering the study. The sample was PBMCs or T cells enriched from blood (not recorded which). This sequence was found in a woman in her 40s who had been exposed to COVID-19.

DNA of the CDR3: TGCGCCAGCAGCCGAGATCATGGCTCTGGCTACACCTTC. Translation: CASSRDHGSGYTF. The chain joins TRBV4-1 to TRBJ1-2; D remains unclear. The CDR3 is 13 amino acids. V was shortened by 4 bases and J by 7 bases, with 13 bases between the two germline ends. Per germline, CDR1 MGHRA and CDR2 YSYEKL.